The clone carrying this T cell receptor beta chain was counted a single time. The antigen remains unidentified. This sample is drawn from a study of OX40 agonist ivuxolimab in advanced cancers. At the level of the study: Patients were dosed intravenously with ivuxolimab at 0.01 to 10 mg/kg every 2 weeks. Overall study results and limits: There was clonal expansion of CD4+ and CD8+ blood T cells by week 6 at 0.1 to 3.0 mg/kg.

Clones were sequenced by immunoSEQ multiplex PCR, and TCRdb holds only the in-frame ones, with some missing. The data show 75,000 to 100,000 clones, 70% to 85% seen once. V was clipped by 8 bases and J by 2 bases, with 10 bases between them. The CDR3 spans 13 residues. Germline CDR1 and CDR2: MNHNS and SASEGT. This chain joins TRBV6-1 and TRBJ1-5; D is undetermined. The sequence was collected from an adult with an advanced solid tumor such as melanoma, head and neck, liver or kidney cancer. The sequenced sample was CD4+ or CD8+ T cells sorted from blood, obtained in a trial of the OX40 agonist ivuxolimab. The CDR3 DNA is TGTGCCAGCCATTCCGGGGGCAATCAGCCCCAGCATTTT. This codes for CASHSGGNQPQHF.